This T cell receptor (beta chain) was retrieved from a study of graft-versus-host responses after intestinal transplantation. Study-wide findings and caveats: Allograft clonal ratios (graft-versus-host to host-versus-graft) were high in patients who had graft-donor T cell macrochimerism.

Note on this clone: Antigen: not known.

The CDR3 loop spans 16 amino acids. V gave up 4 bases and J gave up 1 base, with 15 bases separating them. CDR1 SGHTA and CDR2 FQGNSA come from the germline V gene. The data were produced by immunoSEQ multiplex PCR, yet TCRdb's version contains in-frame clones alone and is incomplete. The table lists tens of thousands of clones, 91% of them singletons, with nearly 0.1% in the top ten. The sequences come from unstimulated CD4+ T cells sorted from spleen or lymph node cells, collected before intestinal transplant. The TCR sequence derives from a human donor who received an intestinal transplant. The V gene is TRBV7-2, the J gene TRBJ2-3, with D possibly matching TRBD1 (5 bases). CDR3 bases: TGTGCCAGCAGCTCAACAGGCATGCCGGGCACAGATACGCAGTATTTT. It encodes CASSSTGMPGTDTQYF.